These T cell receptor beta chains were read from a single sample in a study of cytomegalovirus exposure and HLA in healthy donors. Method: immunoSEQ multiplex PCR; TCRdb's copy keeps in-frame clones and lacks some. The profile shows roughly 200,000 clones, roughly 78% of them singletons. Sequencing input: PBMCs. The receptor set was obtained from a woman in her thirties or forties in good health and CMV-seronegative. The CDR3 runs from the conserved cysteine through the conserved F or W. Fields, in order: D gene, J gene, V gene, clone size, CDR3 DNA, CDR3 protein. The D gene is left open where the match is weak. Size tells how often a clone was seen (once, few, many) or the class of an expanded clone, and some rows leave it out.

d_gene: TRBD1
j_gene: TRBJ1-1
v_gene: TRBV9
abundance: -
CDR3nt: TGTGCCAGCAGCGTAGGGCAGGGGGCATTCGAAGCTTTCTTT
CDR3aa: CASSVGQGAFEAFF

d_gene: TRBD1
j_gene: TRBJ1-5
v_gene: TRBV15
abundance: -
CDR3nt: TGTGCCACCCGCACCGGGACAGGGTTCAATCAGCCCCAGCATTTT
CDR3aa: CATRTGTGFNQPQHF

d_gene: -
j_gene: TRBJ2-3
v_gene: TRBV6-6
abundance: once
CDR3nt: TGTGCCAGCAACGGGTGGACAGATACGCAGTATTTT
CDR3aa: CASNGWTDTQYF

d_gene: -
j_gene: TRBJ2-1
v_gene: TRBV7-9
abundance: -
CDR3nt: TGTGCCAGCAGCTTAGCGCGGGGAAGCTCCTACAATGAGCAGTTCTTC
CDR3aa: CASSLARGSSYNEQFF

d_gene: -
j_gene: TRBJ2-7
v_gene: TRBV4-1
abundance: few
CDR3nt: TGCGCCAGCAGCCAAGAAAGGACAGTACCCCGAGGAGAGCAGTACTTC
CDR3aa: CASSQERTVPRGEQYF

d_gene: TRBD1
j_gene: TRBJ1-2
v_gene: TRBV10-3
abundance: -
CDR3nt: TGTGCCATCAGTGAGTCTTCCGGGACAGGGAACGGCTACACCTTC
CDR3aa: CAISESSGTGNGYTF

d_gene: TRBD1
j_gene: TRBJ1-1
v_gene: TRBV9
abundance: -
CDR3nt: TGTGCCAGCAGCGTAGTGCCAGGGGGGAACACTGAAGCTTTCTTT
CDR3aa: CASSVVPGGNTEAFF

d_gene: -
j_gene: TRBJ2-5
v_gene: TRBV4-1
abundance: -
CDR3nt: TGCGCCAGCAGCCCCCAGGCAGAAGAGACCCAGTACTTC
CDR3aa: CASSPQAEETQYF

d_gene: -
j_gene: TRBJ1-2
v_gene: TRBV5-1
abundance: few
CDR3nt: TGCGCCAGCAGCCCCGGGGTCGAGGGTGGCTACACCTTC
CDR3aa: CASSPGVEGGYTF

d_gene: -
j_gene: TRBJ1-2
v_gene: TRBV29-1
abundance: -
CDR3nt: TGCAGCGTTGAAAGTCCAGGAGGAGGCTACACCTTC
CDR3aa: CSVESPGGGYTF

d_gene: -
j_gene: TRBJ2-7
v_gene: TRBV6-6
abundance: -
CDR3nt: TGTGCCAGCGGGAAGGGGCTTTTAGGGGTGCAGTACTTC
CDR3aa: CASGKGLLGVQYF

d_gene: TRBD2
j_gene: TRBJ2-1
v_gene: TRBV9
abundance: -
CDR3nt: TGTGCCAGCAGCCCCTTGGGCGGGAGTGCCTACAATGAGCAGTTCTTC
CDR3aa: CASSPLGGSAYNEQFF

d_gene: -
j_gene: TRBJ1-2
v_gene: TRBV29-1
abundance: -
CDR3nt: TGCAGCGTTGATGCGGGACGGGGAGGCTACACCTTC
CDR3aa: CSVDAGRGGYTF

d_gene: TRBD1
j_gene: TRBJ1-1
v_gene: TRBV5-1
abundance: -
CDR3nt: TGCGCCAGCAGCTGGAAGACAGGGGGGAACACTGAAGCTTTCTTT
CDR3aa: CASSWKTGGNTEAFF

d_gene: -
j_gene: TRBJ2-7
v_gene: TRBV6-1
abundance: -
CDR3nt: TGTGCCAGCAGTGAAATGTGGACAGCTTCCTACGAGCAGTACTTC
CDR3aa: CASSEMWTASYEQYF

d_gene: -
j_gene: TRBJ2-3
v_gene: TRBV29-1
abundance: -
CDR3nt: TGCAGCGTTGGCCAGCAGGGGAGCACAGATACGCAGTATTTT
CDR3aa: CSVGQQGSTDTQYF

d_gene: TRBD2
j_gene: TRBJ2-7
v_gene: TRBV6-1
abundance: -
CDR3nt: TGTGCCAGCAGTGTCACCCCTCCACTAGCGGGAGGAGGGAAGGCCTACGAGCAGTACTTC
CDR3aa: CASSVTPPLAGGGKAYEQYF

d_gene: -
j_gene: TRBJ1-1
v_gene: TRBV6-5
abundance: -
CDR3nt: TGTGCCAGCAGTGGAAGCTGGGCGTGGGAAGCTTTCTTT
CDR3aa: CASSGSWAWEAFF

d_gene: TRBD1
j_gene: TRBJ1-1
v_gene: TRBV4-1
abundance: few
CDR3nt: TGCGCCAGCAGCCCCCGGGACAGAAACACTGAAGCTTTCTTT
CDR3aa: CASSPRDRNTEAFF

d_gene: -
j_gene: TRBJ2-4
v_gene: TRBV2
abundance: -
CDR3nt: TGTGCCAGCAGTGAACCGACCTACGGAGGCAAAAACATTCAGTACTTC
CDR3aa: CASSEPTYGGKNIQYF

d_gene: TRBD2
j_gene: TRBJ2-3
v_gene: TRBV7-2
abundance: -
CDR3nt: TGTGCCAGCAGCCCAGCCCAGCTGCAGCGGGAGGGAAGAGATACGCAGTATTTT
CDR3aa: CASSPAQLQREGRDTQYF

d_gene: -
j_gene: TRBJ1-1
v_gene: TRBV5-1
abundance: -
CDR3nt: TGCGCCAGCAGCTTGGAACAGGGTTCAAGAGCTTTCTTT
CDR3aa: CASSLEQGSRAFF

d_gene: -
j_gene: TRBJ2-7
v_gene: TRBV30
abundance: -
CDR3nt: TGTGCCTGGAGTGTTGGCCAGGGGTACGAGCAGTACTTC
CDR3aa: CAWSVGQGYEQYF

d_gene: -
j_gene: TRBJ1-1
v_gene: TRBV5-1
abundance: -
CDR3nt: TGCGCCAGCAGCTTAGGGGACACTGAAGCTTTCTTT
CDR3aa: CASSLGDTEAFF

d_gene: TRBD1
j_gene: TRBJ2-7
v_gene: TRBV6-6
abundance: -
CDR3nt: TGTGCCAGCGGCCTGCAAGACAGGGGCGGATACGAGCAGTACTTC
CDR3aa: CASGLQDRGGYEQYF

d_gene: -
j_gene: TRBJ2-7
v_gene: TRBV29-1
abundance: -
CDR3nt: TGCAGCGCAGACAGAGACTCGGGCGAGCAGTACTTC
CDR3aa: CSADRDSGEQYF

d_gene: -
j_gene: TRBJ2-7
v_gene: TRBV9
abundance: -
CDR3nt: TGTGCCAGCAGCGTAGAAGCGGGCAAAGCCTACGAGCAGTACTTC
CDR3aa: CASSVEAGKAYEQYF

d_gene: -
j_gene: TRBJ1-3
v_gene: TRBV4-3
abundance: few
CDR3nt: TGCGCCAGCAGCCAAGCCCAGGTTGGCACCATATATTTT
CDR3aa: CASSQAQVGTIYF

d_gene: -
j_gene: TRBJ1-2
v_gene: TRBV6-1
abundance: -
CDR3nt: TGTGCCAGCAGTCCACAGGGATTCGGGTATGGCTACACCTTC
CDR3aa: CASSPQGFGYGYTF

d_gene: TRBD1
j_gene: TRBJ2-5
v_gene: TRBV11-2
abundance: -
CDR3nt: TGTGCCAGCAGCTCTAGGGACAGGCTTATGGAGACCCAGTACTTC
CDR3aa: CASSSRDRLMETQYF

d_gene: TRBD1
j_gene: TRBJ1-3
v_gene: TRBV10-3
abundance: -
CDR3nt: TGTGCCATCAGACAGGGGGGTATCTCTGGAAACACCATATATTTT
CDR3aa: CAIRQGGISGNTIYF

d_gene: TRBD1
j_gene: TRBJ1-5
v_gene: TRBV15
abundance: few
CDR3nt: TGTGCCACCAGCCAGGACAGGGTCGGCAATCAGCCCCAGCATTTT
CDR3aa: CATSQDRVGNQPQHF

d_gene: TRBD1
j_gene: TRBJ1-3
v_gene: TRBV9
abundance: once
CDR3nt: TGTGCCAGCAGCGTCGACCCGGGACAGGGAACGAACACCATATATTTT
CDR3aa: CASSVDPGQGTNTIYF

d_gene: -
j_gene: TRBJ2-1
v_gene: TRBV5-4
abundance: -
CDR3nt: TGTGCCAGCAGCTCGGGTGGGGGCCGTTACAATGAGCAGTTCTTC
CDR3aa: CASSSGGGRYNEQFF

d_gene: -
j_gene: TRBJ2-7
v_gene: TRBV30
abundance: -
CDR3nt: TGTGCCGGATCAACCGGGGGAAACTACGAGCAGTACTTC
CDR3aa: CAGSTGGNYEQYF

d_gene: -
j_gene: TRBJ1-1
v_gene: TRBV6-1
abundance: few
CDR3nt: TGTGCCAGCAGTGATCGACAGAACACTGAAGCTTTCTTT
CDR3aa: CASSDRQNTEAFF

d_gene: -
j_gene: TRBJ1-6
v_gene: TRBV19
abundance: -
CDR3nt: TGTGCCAGTACCCAACGGGAGGTGGGGAATTCACCCCTCCACTTT
CDR3aa: CASTQREVGNSPLHF

d_gene: TRBD1
j_gene: TRBJ2-3
v_gene: TRBV6-1
abundance: -
CDR3nt: TGTGCCAGCAGTGAAAGGGGACAGATAAGATATACAGATACGCAGTATTTT
CDR3aa: CASSERGQIRYTDTQYF

d_gene: -
j_gene: TRBJ2-1
v_gene: TRBV2
abundance: -
CDR3nt: TGTGCCAGCAGGGAACAGGGCGATGAGCAGTTCTTC
CDR3aa: CASREQGDEQFF

d_gene: TRBD1
j_gene: TRBJ1-2
v_gene: TRBV6-5
abundance: -
CDR3nt: TGTGCCAGCAGCCCCGACAGGGTCTATGGCTACACCTTC
CDR3aa: CASSPDRVYGYTF

d_gene: TRBD1
j_gene: TRBJ2-7
v_gene: TRBV4-1
abundance: few
CDR3nt: TGCGCCAGCAGCCAAGAGCCAGGGACAGGGGGTTCCTACGAGCAGTACTTC
CDR3aa: CASSQEPGTGGSYEQYF

d_gene: -
j_gene: TRBJ2-2
v_gene: TRBV5-1
abundance: -
CDR3nt: TGCGCCAGCAGCTTGGACAGGGGACTCACCGGGGAGCTGTTTTTT
CDR3aa: CASSLDRGLTGELFF

d_gene: -
j_gene: TRBJ2-7
v_gene: TRBV5-4
abundance: -
CDR3nt: TGTGCCAGCAGCTTGGTGGGCGACGAGCAGTACTTC
CDR3aa: CASSLVGDEQYF

d_gene: -
j_gene: TRBJ2-7
v_gene: TRBV5-4
abundance: -
CDR3nt: TGTGCCAGCAGCCAGACTAAGAATTCCTACGAGCAGTACTTC
CDR3aa: CASSQTKNSYEQYF

d_gene: TRBD1
j_gene: TRBJ1-1
v_gene: TRBV6-1
abundance: -
CDR3nt: TGTGCCAGCAGCGCCAAACAGGGGCTCACTGAAGCTTTCTTT
CDR3aa: CASSAKQGLTEAFF

d_gene: -
j_gene: TRBJ2-5
v_gene: TRBV5-4
abundance: -
CDR3nt: TGTGCCAGCAGCTTGGCGGGGAGTATTCAAGAGACCCAGTACTTC
CDR3aa: CASSLAGSIQETQYF

d_gene: -
j_gene: TRBJ1-3
v_gene: TRBV4-2
abundance: -
CDR3nt: TGTGCCAGCAGCCAAGATGAGGGTTCTGGAAACACCATATATTTT
CDR3aa: CASSQDEGSGNTIYF

d_gene: TRBD1
j_gene: TRBJ1-6
v_gene: TRBV5-1
abundance: few
CDR3nt: TGCGCCAGCAGCCTGGGACAGTCCCATTCACCCCTCCACTTT
CDR3aa: CASSLGQSHSPLHF

d_gene: -
j_gene: TRBJ2-3
v_gene: TRBV4-1
abundance: -
CDR3nt: TGCGCCAGCAGCCTAGCGTGGCTGGGAGACACAGATACGCAGTATTTT
CDR3aa: CASSLAWLGDTDTQYF

d_gene: -
j_gene: TRBJ2-5
v_gene: TRBV5-4
abundance: -
CDR3nt: TGTGCCAGCAGCTCCGCAGCTTCAGGACAGATACAAGAGACCCAGTACTTC
CDR3aa: CASSSAASGQIQETQYF

d_gene: TRBD1
j_gene: TRBJ2-6
v_gene: TRBV7-8
abundance: -
CDR3nt: TGTGCCAGCAGCCAGCTACAGGGGTCAGGGGCCAACGTCCTGACTTTC
CDR3aa: CASSQLQGSGANVLTF

d_gene: -
j_gene: TRBJ2-1
v_gene: TRBV9
abundance: -
CDR3nt: TGTGCCAGCAGCGTAGGAGCAGGGTCCTACAATGAGCAGTTCTTC
CDR3aa: CASSVGAGSYNEQFF

d_gene: -
j_gene: TRBJ2-5
v_gene: TRBV18
abundance: -
CDR3nt: TGTGCCAGCTCACCAGGGTCTCTCGGGGGAGAGACCCAGTACTTC
CDR3aa: CASSPGSLGGETQYF

d_gene: TRBD1
j_gene: TRBJ2-7
v_gene: TRBV5-4
abundance: -
CDR3nt: TGTGCCAGCAGTTTTGACAGGGAGCTTGACGAGCAGTACTTC
CDR3aa: CASSFDRELDEQYF

d_gene: TRBD2
j_gene: TRBJ2-1
v_gene: TRBV7-9
abundance: -
CDR3nt: TGTTCCAGCAGCTTCCCTGAGCGGGAGGTTGGGGAGAATGAGCAGTTCTTC
CDR3aa: CSSSFPEREVGENEQFF